A single T cell receptor beta chain is shown here with its context. What it binds is unknown. Germline V gene sequence: CDR1 SGHVS, CDR2 FQNEAQ. There are 20 residues in the CDR3. The V segment lost 4 bases and the J segment 0 bases; nucleotides outside the gene matches: 16. With a J-beta primer mix and a sample-barcoded 5' primer, a second PCR ran about 7 to 11 cycles. In TCRdb, the 5' RACE reads were re-called with MiXCR into one record per CDR3 protein. The sample contains around 1,900,000 distinct CDR3 sequences, 35% to 50% of which appear only once. This specimen comes from a study of blood T cells in healthy people across ages. At the level of the study: When template switching was applied, about one barcoded beta molecule was captured per two T cells. Broader study findings: More naive CD4+ cells and higher diversity were found in long-lived than in aged donors.

This TCR came from a human donor in good health. V usage is TRBV7-8 and J usage is TRBJ2-1, with 9 bases aligning to TRBD2. Sequenced sample: blood. The CDR3 protein is CASSSPLAAGGPTSYNEQFF. The CDR3 nucleotides read TGTGCCAGCAGCTCCCCTCTGGCAGCGGGGGGCCCCACCTCCTACAATGAGCAGTTCTTC.